This TCR beta chain derives from a study of blood T cell repertoires in COVID-19. Sequencing was performed with immunoSEQ multiplex PCR; in TCRdb, only in-frame clones are kept and a portion is missing. The sample lists just under 55,000 clones; roughly 90% were seen once. The source is a man aged 45-60 years with acute or convalescent COVID-19. The sequenced sample consisted of peripheral blood.

The CDR3 reads CASSFPMTSGRGMYQETQYF. In DNA form, the CDR3 reads TGCGCCAGCAGCTTCCCCATGACTAGCGGGAGGGGAATGTACCAAGAGACCCAGTACTTC. The J gene is TRBJ2-5, the V gene TRBV5-1; 14 bases line up with TRBD2. This CDR3 is 20 amino acids long. The junction had 12 bases not matched to a gene; V was cut back by 2 bases and J by 0 bases. Looked up from germline, CDR1 is SGHRS and CDR2 is YFSETQ.